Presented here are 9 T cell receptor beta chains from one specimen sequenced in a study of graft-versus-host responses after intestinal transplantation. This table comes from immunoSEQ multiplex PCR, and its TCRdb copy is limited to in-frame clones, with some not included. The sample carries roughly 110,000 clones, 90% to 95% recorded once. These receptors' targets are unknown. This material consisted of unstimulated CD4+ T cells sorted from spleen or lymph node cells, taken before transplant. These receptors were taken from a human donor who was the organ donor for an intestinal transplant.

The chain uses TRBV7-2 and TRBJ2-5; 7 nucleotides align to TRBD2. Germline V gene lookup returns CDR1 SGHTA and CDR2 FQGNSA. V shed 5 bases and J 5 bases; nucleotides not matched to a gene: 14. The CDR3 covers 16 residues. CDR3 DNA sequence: TGTGCCAGCAGCCTCCAACGGGGGGAGGACTGGGAGACCCAGTACTTC. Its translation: CASSLQRGEDWETQYF.

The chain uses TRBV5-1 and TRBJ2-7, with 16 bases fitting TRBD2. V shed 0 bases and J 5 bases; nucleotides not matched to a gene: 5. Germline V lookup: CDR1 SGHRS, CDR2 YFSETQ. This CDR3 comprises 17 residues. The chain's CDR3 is CASSLGGLAGGPNEQYF. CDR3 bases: TGCGCCAGCAGCTTGGGGGGACTAGCGGGAGGGCCGAACGAGCAGTACTTC.

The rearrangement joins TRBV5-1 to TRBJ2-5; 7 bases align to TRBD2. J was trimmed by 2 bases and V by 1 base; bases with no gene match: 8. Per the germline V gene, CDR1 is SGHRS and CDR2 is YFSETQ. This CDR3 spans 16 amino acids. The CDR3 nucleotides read TGCGCCAGCAGCTTGCGTGAGCAGCGGGGACAAGAGACCCAGTACTTC. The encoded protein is CASSLREQRGQETQYF.

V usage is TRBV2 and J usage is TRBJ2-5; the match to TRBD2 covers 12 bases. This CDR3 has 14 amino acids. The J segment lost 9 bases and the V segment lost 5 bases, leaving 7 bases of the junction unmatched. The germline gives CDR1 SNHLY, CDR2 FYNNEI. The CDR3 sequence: CASSLSSGREAQYF. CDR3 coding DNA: TGTGCCAGCAGTCTCTCTAGCGGGAGGGAGGCCCAGTACTTC.

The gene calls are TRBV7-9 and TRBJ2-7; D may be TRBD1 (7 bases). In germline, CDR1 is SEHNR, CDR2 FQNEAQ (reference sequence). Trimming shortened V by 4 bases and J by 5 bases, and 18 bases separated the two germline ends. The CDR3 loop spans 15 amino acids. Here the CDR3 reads CASSSKTGDFNEQYF. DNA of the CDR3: TGTGCCAGCAGCTCGAAAACAGGGGACTTCAACGAGCAGTACTTC.

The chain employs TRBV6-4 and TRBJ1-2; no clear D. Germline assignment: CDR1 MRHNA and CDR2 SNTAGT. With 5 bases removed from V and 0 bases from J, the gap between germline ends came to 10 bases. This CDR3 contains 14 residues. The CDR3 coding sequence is TGTGCCAGCAGTCAGTCAGCCTCTAACTATGGCTACACCTTC. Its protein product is CASSQSASNYGYTF.

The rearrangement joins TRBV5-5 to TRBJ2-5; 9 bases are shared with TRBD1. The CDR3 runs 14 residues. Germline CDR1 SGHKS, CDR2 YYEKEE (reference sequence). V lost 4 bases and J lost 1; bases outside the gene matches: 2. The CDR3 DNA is TGTGCCAGCAGCCACAGGGGGCTCCAAGAGACCCAGTACTTC. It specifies CASSHRGLQETQYF.

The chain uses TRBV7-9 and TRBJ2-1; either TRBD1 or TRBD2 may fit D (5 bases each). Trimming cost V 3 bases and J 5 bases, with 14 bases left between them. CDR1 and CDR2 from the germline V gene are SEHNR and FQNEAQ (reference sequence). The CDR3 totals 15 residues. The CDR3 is CASSFLDWGNNEQFF. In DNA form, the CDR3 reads TGTGCCAGCAGCTTCCTAGACTGGGGGAACAATGAGCAGTTCTTC.

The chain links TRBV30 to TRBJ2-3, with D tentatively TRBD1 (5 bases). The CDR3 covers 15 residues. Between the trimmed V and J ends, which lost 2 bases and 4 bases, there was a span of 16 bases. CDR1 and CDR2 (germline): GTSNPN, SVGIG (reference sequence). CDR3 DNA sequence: TGTGCCTGGAGTAGACACGACAGCTTAGCAGATACGCAGTATTTT. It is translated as CAWSRHDSLADTQYF.